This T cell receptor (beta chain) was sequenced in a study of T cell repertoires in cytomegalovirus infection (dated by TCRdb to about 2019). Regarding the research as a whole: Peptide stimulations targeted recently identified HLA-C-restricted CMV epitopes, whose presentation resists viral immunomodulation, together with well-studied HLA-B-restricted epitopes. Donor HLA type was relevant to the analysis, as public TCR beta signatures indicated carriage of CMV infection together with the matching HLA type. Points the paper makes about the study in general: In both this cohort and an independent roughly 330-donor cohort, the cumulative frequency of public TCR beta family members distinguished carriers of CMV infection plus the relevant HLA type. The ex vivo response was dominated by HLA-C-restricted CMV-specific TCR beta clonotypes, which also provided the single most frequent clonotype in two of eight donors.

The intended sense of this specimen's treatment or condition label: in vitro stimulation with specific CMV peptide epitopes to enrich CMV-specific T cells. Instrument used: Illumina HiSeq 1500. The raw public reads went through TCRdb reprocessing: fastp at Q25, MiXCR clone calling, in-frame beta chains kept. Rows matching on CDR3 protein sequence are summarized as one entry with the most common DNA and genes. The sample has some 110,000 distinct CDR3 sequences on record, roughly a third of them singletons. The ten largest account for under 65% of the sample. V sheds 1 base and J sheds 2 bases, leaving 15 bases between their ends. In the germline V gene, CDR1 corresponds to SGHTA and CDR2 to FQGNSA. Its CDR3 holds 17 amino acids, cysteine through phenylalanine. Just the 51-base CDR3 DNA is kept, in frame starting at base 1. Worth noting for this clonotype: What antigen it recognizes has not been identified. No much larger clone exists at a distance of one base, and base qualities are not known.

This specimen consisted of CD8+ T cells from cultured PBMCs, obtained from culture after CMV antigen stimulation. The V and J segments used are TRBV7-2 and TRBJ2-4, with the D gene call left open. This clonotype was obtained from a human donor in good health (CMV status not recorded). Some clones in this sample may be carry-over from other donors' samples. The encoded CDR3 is CASSLEWQRPSKNIQYF. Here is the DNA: TGTGCCAGCAGCTTAGAATGGCAGAGACCCTCCAAAAACATTCAGTACTTC.